Included here is one TCR beta chain sequence, with context. This entry belongs to a study of blood T cell repertoires in COVID-19. Data came from immunoSEQ multiplex PCR; TCRdb stores just in-frame clones and leaves some out. This table holds about 300,000 clones, 85% to 90% found once. Those enrolled, adults aged roughly 18 to 95 years, came from 25 or so US areas. The CDR3 sequence is 14 residues long. With V trimmed by 4 bases and J by 4 bases, 3 bases remained unmatched. Per the germline V gene, CDR1 is GTSNPN and CDR2 is SVGIG (reference sequence). V and J are TRBV30 and TRBJ2-2; TRBD1 agrees at 10 bases. The material sequenced was PBMCs or T cells enriched from blood (not recorded which). This sequence originates from a woman under 30 who had recovered from COVID-19. The CDR3 sequence: CAWKGQGRTGELFF. The CDR3 nucleotides read TGTGCCTGGAAGGGACAGGGGCGCACCGGGGAGCTGTTTTTT.